This T cell receptor (beta chain) was obtained from a study of siplizumab effects on memory and regulatory T cells. Study-wide results and caveats: Naive T cells were seen as more diverse than memory cells and as major alloresponse contributors.

The CDR3 runs to 14 residues. V lost 2 bases and J 5 bases, leaving 12 bases between the germline ends. This clone has only one observation. Antigen specificity is unknown. Per sample, the assay covered approximately 100,000 TCR templates. Clones were sequenced by immunoSEQ multiplex PCR, and TCRdb holds only the in-frame ones, with some missing. The sample lists roughly 97,000 clones; about 94% were seen once. The rearrangement joins TRBV23-1 to TRBJ1-1; D gene unclear. TRBV23-1 counts as an open reading frame of uncertain function. This clonotype originated in a human donor in good health. The sample comprised Tregs sorted from blood. CDR3 protein: CASSQPREDTEAFF. DNA for the CDR3: TGCGCCAGCAGTCAACCCCGAGAAGATACTGAAGCTTTCTTT.